This record looks at one T cell receptor beta chain sequence and its context. Its antigen remains unknown. The data were taken from a study of beta chain features in type 1 diabetes. TCRB transcripts that were expressed got sequenced, as all of the isolated RNA had been reverse transcribed. Assay used: immunoSEQ multiplex PCR; TCRdb lists only in-frame clones, some missing. The sample has fewer than 350,000 clones, roughly 15% seen once. With 5 bases clipped from V and 0 bases from J, the junction kept 5 bases outside the gene matches. The CDR3 consists of 16 residues. Germline CDR1 is MNHEY and CDR2 is SMNVEV (reference sequence). General study results and limits: Patients and controls would be equally affected if PCR favored shorter templates. Type 1 diabetes patients had moderately but significantly shorter TCRB CDR3s in all four CD4+ subsets.

The source of this sequence is a man aged 18 to 29 with type 1 diabetes. The sequenced sample consisted of naive CD4+ T cells from blood. The V and J genes are TRBV27 and TRBJ2-5; 11 bases align to TRBD1. The CDR3 DNA sequence: TGTGCCAGCAGTCTACGGGACAGGGGGTACCAAGAGACCCAGTACTTC. The encoded protein is CASSLRDRGYQETQYF.